The 32 T cell receptor beta chains given below trace back to one sample, sequenced in a study of cytomegalovirus exposure and HLA in healthy donors. The PCR had 60 Vbeta and 13 Jbeta primers. TCRdb keeps only in-frame clones here, not all; method: immunoSEQ multiplex PCR. The top ten hold approximately 3.6% of the sample, which has 140,000 to 150,000 clones, roughly 80% seen once. The sequenced material came from PBMCs. The receptor source for this set is a male donor in good health and CMV-seronegative.

Comments on this clone: One end of the junction fails to match germline, which may point to a read error. V gene TRBV5-4 combines with J gene TRBJ2-7; TRBD2 matches at 7 bases. CDR1 is SGHNT and CDR2 is YYREEE in the germline V gene (reference sequence). The length of the CDR3 is 12 residues. CDR3 in DNA: TGTGCCAGCAGCTTGGGGGAGGGCGAGCGGTACTTC. This sequence encodes CASSLGEGERYF.

The chain joins TRBV5-1 to TRBJ2-2, with 8 nucleotides matching TRBD2. The V gene end was trimmed by 0 bases and the J gene end by 4 bases; junction bases not matched to a gene: 8. The CDR3 has 17 amino acids. CDR1 and CDR2 (germline): SGHRS, YFSETQ. CDR3 in amino acids: CASSLAGGGTITGELFF. In DNA, the CDR3 is TGCGCCAGCAGCTTGGCCGGCGGGGGGACGATCACCGGGGAGCTGTTTTTT.

V is TRBV6-6 and J is TRBJ1-1; D is unclear. CDR1 is MNHNY and CDR2 is SVGAGI in the germline V gene (reference sequence). Trimming left V 4 bases short and J 6 bases short, with 9 bases between. This CDR3 is built from 12 residues. The CDR3 DNA reads TGTGCCAGCAGTTCAGGACTTTCTGAAGCTTTCTTT. This sequence encodes CASSSGLSEAFF.

V is TRBV30 and J is TRBJ1-1, with 8 bases that match TRBD1. Germline CDR1 is GTSNPN and CDR2 is SVGIG (reference sequence). The CDR3 runs 13 residues. V lost 3 bases and J lost 5; bases outside the gene matches: 5. Here the CDR3 DNA reads TGTGCCTGGAGACAGGGGGTATGGACTGAAGCTTTCTTT. It is translated as CAWRQGVWTEAFF.

The V and J genes are TRBV7-9 and TRBJ1-2, with unresolved D. Trimming cost V 1 base and J 1 base, with 7 bases left between them. There are 14 residues in the CDR3. Germline CDR1 and CDR2: SEHNR and FQNEAQ (reference sequence). Written as DNA, the CDR3 is TGTGCCAGCAGCTTAGGGCGGATTAACTATGGCTACACCTTC. Its translation: CASSLGRINYGYTF.

This rearrangement joins TRBV10-3 to TRBJ1-3; a possible D gene is TRBD1 (5 bases). Per the germline V gene, CDR1 is ENHRY and CDR2 is SYGVKD. The CDR3 contains 20 residues. Trimming left V 2 bases short and J 3 bases short, with 26 bases between. The CDR3 coding sequence is TGTGCCATCAGTGAGATCCCTCCGACTTGGACTGGCGGGGGTGGAAACACCATATATTTT. Its protein product is CAISEIPPTWTGGGGNTIYF.

This rearrangement joins TRBV4-2 to TRBJ1-4; 7 nucleotides agree with TRBD1. The CDR3 contains 15 residues. CDR1 is LGHNA and CDR2 is YNFKEQ in the germline V gene. The V segment lost 4 bases and the J segment 0 bases; nucleotides outside the gene matches: 2. For the CDR3, the DNA is TGTGCCAGCAGCCGAGGGGGCCCAACTAATGAAAAACTGTTTTTT. It codes for CASSRGGPTNEKLFF.

V gene TRBV27 combines with J gene TRBJ2-7, with D tentatively TRBD1 (6 bases). The V end lost 4 bases, the J end lost 4 bases, and 17 bases lay between the germline ends. The CDR3 extends over 15 amino acids. The germline CDR1 and CDR2 sequences are MNHEY and SMNVEV (reference sequence). CDR3 residues: CASSSRQGTQYEQYF. CDR3 sequence (DNA): TGTGCCAGCAGTTCCCGGCAGGGGACCCAATACGAGCAGTACTTC.

With regard to this clone: Germline and junction disagree at one end, which may indicate a read error. The chain has TRBV7-7 and TRBJ2-5, with 9 bases fitting TRBD1. The CDR3 spans 15 residues. Germline V lookup: CDR1 SSHAT, CDR2 FNYEAQ (reference sequence). In DNA, the CDR3 is TGTGCTAGCAGCTTAGATACAGGGGGCAGGGAGACCCAGTACTTC. Its translation: CASSLDTGGRETQYF.

The chain is built from TRBV2 and TRBJ1-4, with 12 bases identical to TRBD1. The length of the CDR3 is 13 residues. Losses at the gene ends were 7 bases for V and 8 bases for J; bases not matched to a gene: 2. In germline, CDR1 is SNHLY, CDR2 FYNNEI. CDR3 nucleotides: TGTGCCAGCACAGGGACAGGGGGCGAAAAACTGTTTTTT. Translated, it gives CASTGTGGEKLFF.

The V and J genes are TRBV6-5 and TRBJ1-1, with unresolved D. The CDR3 has 14 amino acids. Germline V lookup: CDR1 MNHEY, CDR2 SVGAGI. Trimming took off 5 bases at V and 1 base at J, with 11 bases between the two ends. The CDR3 nucleotides are TGTGCCAGCAGTCTCGGCAGCGAGAACACTGAAGCTTTCTTT. Its translation is CASSLGSENTEAFF.

The chain employs TRBV10-3 and TRBJ2-7; the match to TRBD2 covers 7 bases. Germline lookup yields CDR1 ENHRY and CDR2 SYGVKD. V lost 7 bases to trimming and J lost 3 bases; unmatched junction nucleotides: 24. The length of the CDR3 is 19 residues. DNA for the CDR3: TGTGCCATCACTAAAACTTGGGGGGAAGGCGGCGGGAGTATCTACGAGCAGTACTTC. This codes for CAITKTWGEGGGSIYEQYF.

V usage is TRBV27 and J usage is TRBJ2-7; 7 positions match TRBD1. The CDR3 spans 15 residues. The trim removed 6 bases at V and 0 bases at J, leaving 8 bases unmatched. Germline CDR1 is MNHEY and CDR2 is SMNVEV (reference sequence). The CDR3, as DNA: TGTGCCAGCAGACGACCGACAGGGAACTCCTACGAGCAGTACTTC. Its protein is CASRRPTGNSYEQYF.

The rearrangement links TRBV13 to TRBJ2-7; D is unclear. V lost 5 bases and J lost 2, with 10 bases in between. Germline V CDR1 and CDR2: PRHDT, FYEKMQ (reference sequence). The CDR3 extends over 13 amino acids. The CDR3 region is CASSAPLAYEQYF. The CDR3 DNA sequence: TGTGCCAGCAGCGCCCCACTTGCCTACGAGCAGTACTTC.

The rearrangement joins TRBV28 to TRBJ1-1; 8 bases are shared with TRBD1. CDR3 size: 15 residues. From germline, CDR1 is MDHEN and CDR2 SYDVKM. J gave up 3 bases and V 6 bases, and 9 bases lay outside the gene matches. Written as DNA, the CDR3 is TGTGCCAGCAGCGCAGGGGGCGTTCCGTACACTGAAGCTTTCTTT. It translates to CASSAGGVPYTEAFF.

The rearrangement links TRBV30 to TRBJ2-2; D is unclear. The length of the CDR3 is 13 residues. Between the trimmed V and J ends, which lost 0 bases and 5 bases, there was a span of 7 bases. Germline V gene sequence: CDR1 GTSNPN, CDR2 SVGIG (reference sequence). CDR3 sequence reads: CAWSVRVTGELFF. The DNA for the CDR3 is TGTGCCTGGAGTGTACGAGTAACCGGGGAGCTGTTTTTT.

The J gene is TRBJ2-1, the V gene TRBV7-8; no definite D call. Germline CDR1 reads SGHVS; CDR2 reads FQNEAQ. This CDR3 is 11 amino acids long. With 1 base removed from V and 10 bases from J, the gap between germline ends came to 5 bases. The CDR3 sequence: CASSLGGEQFF. Here the CDR3 DNA reads TGTGCCAGCAGCTTAGGAGGAGAGCAGTTCTTC.

The chain recombines TRBV7-8 with TRBJ1-2; TRBD1 matches 11 bases. The V gene end was trimmed by 5 bases and the J gene end by 8 bases; junction bases not matched to a gene: 7. Germline assignment: CDR1 SGHVS and CDR2 FQNEAQ. The CDR3 is 14 residues long. The CDR3 DNA follows: TGTGCCAGCAGCCCGAGGACAGGGGGCAACGGCTACACCTTC. Translation: CASSPRTGGNGYTF.

The chain links TRBV5-1 to TRBJ1-1; D gene unclear. The CDR3 runs to 15 residues. Germline values: CDR1 SGHRS, CDR2 YFSETQ. The ends were cut back, 2 bases at V and 1 base at J, with 12 bases in the middle. The CDR3 is CASSFGELENTEAFF. CDR3 nucleotide sequence: TGCGCCAGCAGCTTTGGAGAGCTAGAGAACACTGAAGCTTTCTTT.

V usage is TRBV13 and J usage is TRBJ2-1; D may be TRBD1 (8 bases). This CDR3 is 16 amino acids long. Germline V gene sequence: CDR1 PRHDT, CDR2 FYEKMQ (reference sequence). V was trimmed by 5 bases and J by 7 bases, leaving 21 bases between them. CDR3 nucleotides: TGTGCCAGCAGCCTACAGGGGGGGGCAGGAGGTAATGAGCAGTTCTTC. It codes for CASSLQGGAGGNEQFF.

This clone has a single count. The chain links TRBV15 to TRBJ1-1; TRBD1 is a possible D gene (5 bases). Germline V gives CDR1 LNHNV, CDR2 YYDKDF (reference sequence). The CDR3 sequence is 13 residues long. The ends were cut back, 1 base at V and 8 bases at J, with 11 bases in the middle. The CDR3 DNA reads TGTGCCACCAGCAGAGTTTGGGGGGGGGAAGCTTTCTTT. Translated: CATSRVWGGEAFF.

This clone has only a few counts. V gene TRBV7-2 combines with J gene TRBJ2-7, with a tentative D call TRBD1 (6 bases). Per germline, CDR1 SGHTA and CDR2 FQGNSA. The CDR3 extends over 16 amino acids. V lost 1 base and J lost 0, with 13 bases in between. Here the CDR3 DNA reads TGTGCCAGCAGCTTAGTCTCAGGGGTCCCCTCCTACGAGCAGTACTTC. Translation gives CASSLVSGVPSYEQYF.

The chain uses TRBV4-1 and TRBJ1-4, with 9 bases matching TRBD1. Trimming took 3 bases from V and 8 from J; bases not matched to a gene: 7. Germline assignment: CDR1 MGHRA and CDR2 YSYEKL. CDR3 length: 15 residues. CDR3 protein: CASSQGRTGEEKLFF. CDR3 coding DNA: TGCGCCAGCAGCCAGGGGAGGACAGGGGAAGAAAAACTGTTTTTT.

V gene TRBV5-4 combines with J gene TRBJ1-1; 9 bases map to TRBD1. The CDR3 loop spans 15 amino acids. The germline CDR1 and CDR2 sequences are SGHNT and YYREEE (reference sequence). The V and J ends lost 4 bases and 2 bases, in that order; junction bases with no gene match: 6. The CDR3 loop is CASSVLGQGNTEAFF. DNA of the CDR3: TGTGCCAGCAGCGTATTGGGACAGGGCAACACTGAAGCTTTCTTT. The full variable domain, in which reference TRBV5-4 and TRBJ1-1 provide the parts outside the CDR3, is ETGVTQSPTHLIKTRGQQVTLRCSSQSGHNTVSWYQQALGQGPQFIFQYYREEENGRGNFPPRFSGLQFPNYSSELNVNALELDDSALYLCASSVLGQGNTEAFFGQGTRLTVV.

This clone was seen a few times. The V gene is TRBV9, the J gene TRBJ1-4; 7 positions agree with TRBD1. The CDR3 has 15 residues. V shed 0 bases, J shed 5 bases, and the junction held 4 bases outside the gene matches. Per the germline V gene, CDR1 is SGDLS and CDR2 is YYNGEE. The CDR3 DNA is TGTGCCAGCAGCGTAGGGGGACAGAAGAATGAAAAACTGTTTTTT. The encoded protein is CASSVGGQKNEKLFF.

The table lists this clone with a few counts. The V call is TRBV7-6, the J call TRBJ2-7, with TRBD1 identical over 9 bases. Germline CDR1 is SGHVS and CDR2 is FNYEAQ. J was trimmed by 4 bases and V by 5 bases; bases with no gene match: 3. The CDR3 runs 13 residues. CDR3 amino acids: CASSPGTGYEQYF. CDR3 coding DNA: TGTGCCAGCAGCCCCGGGACAGGGTACGAGCAGTACTTC.

V is TRBV10-1 and J is TRBJ1-1; perhaps TRBD1 as D (5 bases). Germline CDR1 WNHNN, CDR2 SYGVQD (reference sequence). The CDR3 length is 14 residues. With 3 bases removed from V and 3 bases from J, the gap between germline ends came to 11 bases. CDR3 in DNA: TGCGCCAGCAGTGATCAGGAGGGGCACACTGAAGCTTTCTTT. The encoded protein is CASSDQEGHTEAFF.

The V gene is TRBV4-1, the J gene TRBJ2-2; weak D call: TRBD1 (6 bases). Between the trimmed V and J ends, which lost 1 base and 4 bases, there was a span of 10 bases. This CDR3 region has 15 residues. Germline CDR1 reads MGHRA; CDR2 reads YSYEKL. CDR3 loop: CASSQVVGATGELFF. The CDR3 DNA sequence: TGCGCCAGCAGCCAAGTCGTGGGGGCCACCGGGGAGCTGTTTTTT.

The rearrangement links TRBV30 to TRBJ1-1; no clear D. Trimming took 0 bases from V and 0 from J, leaving 11 bases between them. The CDR3 consists of 15 residues. Germline CDR1 and CDR2: GTSNPN and SVGIG (reference sequence). The CDR3 protein is CAWSVSTGMNTEAFF. CDR3 bases: TGTGCCTGGAGTGTATCTACCGGGATGAACACTGAAGCTTTCTTT.

The chain combines TRBV15 with TRBJ2-7, with 7 bases that match TRBD2. Per the germline V gene, CDR1 is LNHNV and CDR2 is YYDKDF (reference sequence). The CDR3 extends over 15 amino acids. J was trimmed by 2 bases and V by 5 bases; bases with no gene match: 9. The CDR3 bases are TGTGCCACCAGCCGGGGTAGCGGGTCCACCTACGAGCAGTACTTC. This sequence encodes CATSRGSGSTYEQYF.

This rearrangement joins TRBV19 to TRBJ2-5; D perhaps matches TRBD2 (6 bases). Germline-derived CDR1 and CDR2 are LNHDA and SQIVND (reference sequence). The CDR3 totals 14 residues. The V end was cut by 5 bases, the J end by 3 bases, with 13 bases between. This CDR3 is CASSVVLAEETQYF. The CDR3 DNA sequence: TGTGCCAGTAGTGTCGTGTTAGCGGAAGAGACCCAGTACTTC.

This clone has a handful of counts. The rearrangement links TRBV7-9 to TRBJ2-3; TRBD2 matches 9 bases. Germline assignment: CDR1 SEHNR and CDR2 FQNEAQ (reference sequence). With V trimmed by 5 bases and J by 5 bases, 11 bases remained unmatched. The CDR3 contains 16 residues. CDR3 protein: CASSPRGGNDVDTQYF. The CDR3 DNA is TGTGCCAGCAGCCCGCGGGGGGGGAATGATGTAGATACGCAGTATTTT.